One and the same sample provided the 9 T cell receptor beta chains below, sequenced in a study of cytomegalovirus exposure and HLA in healthy donors. PCR primers comprised 60 Vbeta and 13 Jbeta primers. Data came from immunoSEQ multiplex PCR; TCRdb stores just in-frame clones and leaves some out. This table holds over 150,000 clones, over 70% found once. Sequences were obtained from PBMCs. The receptor set was obtained from a male donor in good health and CMV-seronegative.

The genes are TRBV14 and TRBJ1-1; 8 positions agree with TRBD1. J gave up 11 bases and V 3 bases, and 8 bases lay outside the gene matches. Germline V gives CDR1 SGHDN, CDR2 FVKESK. The CDR3 is 13 residues long. The CDR3 is CASSQLTGGSAFF. CDR3 DNA sequence: TGTGCCAGCAGCCAGCTCACAGGGGGATCGGCTTTCTTT. The full variable domain, with the rest looked up from reference TRBV14 and TRBJ1-1, is EAGVTQFPSHSVIEKGQTVTLRCDPISGHDNLYWYRRVMGKEIKFLLHFVKESKQDESGMPNNRFLAERTGGTYSTLKVQPAELEDSGVYFCASSQLTGGSAFFGQGTRLTVV.

The chain couples TRBV19 to TRBJ2-6; weak D call: TRBD1 (5 bases). Trimming shortened V by 7 bases and J by 2 bases, and 12 bases separated the two germline ends. CDR1 and CDR2 from the germline V gene are LNHDA and SQIVND (reference sequence). This CDR3 is 15 amino acids long. CDR3: CASTPTGTGANVLTF. CDR3 bases: TGTGCCAGTACCCCTACAGGAACTGGGGCCAACGTCCTGACTTTC.

The chain joins TRBV27 to TRBJ2-3, with D possibly TRBD2 on 6 matching bases. The CDR3 covers 14 residues. Deletions cut 4 bases from V and 6 bases from J, with 14 bases between. CDR1 is MNHEY and CDR2 is SMNVEV in the germline V gene (reference sequence). CDR3 sequence: CASSWAGSSDTQYF. CDR3 coding DNA: TGTGCCAGCAGTTGGGCGGGGTCCTCGGATACGCAGTATTTT.

The rearrangement joins TRBV11-2 to TRBJ2-7; a weak D match, TRBD2 (6 bases). The CDR3 totals 12 residues. Trimming removed 4 bases at V and 12 bases at J, with 16 bases between. Germline V lookup: CDR1 SGHAT, CDR2 FQNNGV. CDR3 protein: CASSSAASDPYF. As DNA, the CDR3 is TGTGCCAGCAGCTCAGCGGCTAGCGACCCGTACTTC.

This clone was seen a few times. CDR3 coding DNA: TGTGCCAGCAGTTTTAGCGGATATTACAATGAGCAGTTCTTC. This translates into CASSFSGYYNEQFF. The chain employs TRBV27 and TRBJ2-1; perhaps TRBD2 as D (6 bases). Trimming stripped 3 bases from V and 4 bases from J, with 10 bases between. CDR1 is MNHEY, CDR2 SMNVEV, per germline (reference sequence). The CDR3 is made up of 14 amino acids.

This clone was observed a handful of times. A clone one base away is much larger, so this may be a read error. The chain carries TRBV7-8 and TRBJ2-3; D is ambiguous. The V and J ends lost 4 bases and 2 bases respectively, with 4 bases between them. This CDR3 comprises 12 residues. Germline assignment: CDR1 SGHVS and CDR2 FQNEAQ. The chain's CDR3 is CASSSFTDTQYF. As DNA, the CDR3 is TGTGCCAGCAGCTCCTTCACAGATACGCAGTATTTT.

The V gene is TRBV4-3, the J gene TRBJ1-1, with D possibly being TRBD1 (5 bases). From germline, CDR1 is LGHNA and CDR2 YSLEER. V was cut by 0 bases and J by 5 bases, with 13 bases left in between. The CDR3 runs 15 residues. The CDR3 bases are TGCGCCAGCAGCCAAGAACAAGGCAGGGTGACTGAAGCTTTCTTT. As protein: CASSQEQGRVTEAFF.

The chain recombines TRBV18 with TRBJ2-1; TRBD2 agrees at 9 bases. After removal of 2 bases from V and 9 bases from J, the junction contained 5 bases not matched to a gene. This CDR3 region has 14 residues. CDR1 is KGHSH, CDR2 LQKENI, per germline. CDR3 in DNA: TGTGCCAGCTCACCAGCGGGGGGGCGGAGTGAGCAGTTCTTC. It is translated as CASSPAGGRSEQFF.

The chain combines TRBV6-6 with TRBJ2-7; TRBD1 might be the D (6 bases). The CDR3 consists of 13 residues. CDR1 MNHNY and CDR2 SVGAGI come from the germline V gene (reference sequence). Trimming removed 5 bases from V and 3 bases from J, with 11 bases in between. The CDR3 spells CASSRKGGYEQYF. CDR3 nucleotides: TGTGCCAGCAGTCGGAAAGGGGGCTACGAGCAGTACTTC.